This T cell receptor (beta chain) was captured by sequencing in a study of TIL therapy for anti-PD-1-resistant metastatic lung cancer. Study background: Tumors carried a median about 1.5 non-synonymous mutations per megabase. Study-level results: Many TIL product clones were absent from baseline tumor, suggesting clonal contraction.

This was the immunoSEQ v3 assay. Libraries were sequenced to 2 million to 2.5 million read pairs (survey) or roughly 4.5-6 million (deep). TCRdb's copy holds only in-frame clones and misses some; the assay was immunoSEQ multiplex PCR. There are tens of thousands of clones in the sample; just under 75% occur only once, and approximately 7% lies in the top ten. The CDR3 runs to 15 residues. The germline V gene has CDR1 SGDLS and CDR2 YYNGEE. Trimming took 4 bases from V and 5 from J; bases not matched to a gene: 7. With regard to this clone: Antigen: not known.

The time point is: pre-treatment sample, taken before nivolumab and TIL therapy. Tumor tissue came from excised metastases, mostly pleural nodules or supraclavicular lymph nodes. Adults with stage 4 NSCLC were enrolled in a phase I trial. The sequence was obtained from a person aged 30 to 80 with non-small cell lung cancer. V and J are TRBV9 and TRBJ2-3; the match to TRBD2 covers 10 bases. The material was tumor tissue, obtained at baseline. CDR3 coding DNA: TGTGCCAGCAGCATTAGCGGGGGGTTTGGAGATACGCAGTATTTT. Amino acids: CASSISGGFGDTQYF.